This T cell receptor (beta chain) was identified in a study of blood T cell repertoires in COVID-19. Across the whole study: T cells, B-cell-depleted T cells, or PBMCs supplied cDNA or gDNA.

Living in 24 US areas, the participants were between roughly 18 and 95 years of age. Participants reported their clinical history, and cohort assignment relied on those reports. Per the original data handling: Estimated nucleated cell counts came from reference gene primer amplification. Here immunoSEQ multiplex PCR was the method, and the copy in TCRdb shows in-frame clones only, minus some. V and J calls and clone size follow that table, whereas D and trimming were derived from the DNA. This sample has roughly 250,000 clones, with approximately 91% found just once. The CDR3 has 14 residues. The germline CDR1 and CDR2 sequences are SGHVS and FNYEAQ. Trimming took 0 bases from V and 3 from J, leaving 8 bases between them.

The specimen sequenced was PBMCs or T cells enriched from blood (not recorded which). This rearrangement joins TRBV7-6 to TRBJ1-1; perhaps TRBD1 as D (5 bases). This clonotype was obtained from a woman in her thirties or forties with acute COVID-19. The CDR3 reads CASSLAGADTEAFF. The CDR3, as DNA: TGTGCCAGCAGCTTAGCAGGGGCCGACACTGAAGCTTTCTTT.